This entry is about one T cell receptor (beta chain). Its specificity is unknown. The assay was immunoSEQ multiplex PCR, and TCRdb's table has in-frame clones only and misses some. The sample has roughly 100,000 clones; roughly 95% are singletons. The approximately 130-subject validation cohort, separate from the approximately 670-subject first cohort, included the donors. This specimen belongs to a study of cytomegalovirus exposure and HLA in healthy donors. Broader study findings: A list of more than 150 TCR beta chains associated with cytomegalovirus was given.

Germline CDR1 is LNHDA and CDR2 is SQIVND (reference sequence). The CDR3 has 15 amino acids. The J segment lost 0 bases and the V segment lost 7 bases, leaving 4 bases of the junction unmatched. The sequence came from a woman in her late teens or twenties in good health and CMV-seronegative. The chain links TRBV19 to TRBJ2-1; TRBD1 matches at 9 bases. The sequencing input was PBMCs. The CDR3 is CASTKDRGSYNEQFF. The DNA for the CDR3 is TGTGCCAGTACGAAGGACAGGGGCTCCTACAATGAGCAGTTCTTC.